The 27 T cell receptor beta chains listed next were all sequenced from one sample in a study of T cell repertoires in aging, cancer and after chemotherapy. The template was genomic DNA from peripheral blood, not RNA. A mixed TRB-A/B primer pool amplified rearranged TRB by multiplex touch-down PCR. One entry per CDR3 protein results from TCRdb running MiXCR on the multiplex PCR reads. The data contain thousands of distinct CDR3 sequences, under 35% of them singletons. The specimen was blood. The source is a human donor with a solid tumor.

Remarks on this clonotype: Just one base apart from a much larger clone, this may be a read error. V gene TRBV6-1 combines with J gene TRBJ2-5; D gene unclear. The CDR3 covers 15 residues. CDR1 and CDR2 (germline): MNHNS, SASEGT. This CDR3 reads CASSVSPVRQETKYF. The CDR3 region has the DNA TGTGCCAGCAGTGTGAGTCCTGTACGACAAGAGACCAAGTACTTC.

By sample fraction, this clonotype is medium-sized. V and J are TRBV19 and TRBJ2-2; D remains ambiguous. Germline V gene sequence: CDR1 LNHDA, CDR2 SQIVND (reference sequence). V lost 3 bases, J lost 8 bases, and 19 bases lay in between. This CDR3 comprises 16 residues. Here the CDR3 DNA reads TGTGCCAGTAGTATCCGGGCCGGCACCATCGGAGGGGAGCTGTTTTTT. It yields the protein CASSIRAGTIGGELFF.

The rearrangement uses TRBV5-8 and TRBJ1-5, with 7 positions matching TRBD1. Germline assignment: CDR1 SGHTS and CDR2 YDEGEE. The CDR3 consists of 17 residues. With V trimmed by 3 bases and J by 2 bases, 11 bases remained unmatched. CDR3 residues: CASSSWTGSFGNQPQHF. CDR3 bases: TGTGCCAGCAGCTCGTGGACAGGTTCTTTTGGCAATCAGCCCCAGCATTTT.

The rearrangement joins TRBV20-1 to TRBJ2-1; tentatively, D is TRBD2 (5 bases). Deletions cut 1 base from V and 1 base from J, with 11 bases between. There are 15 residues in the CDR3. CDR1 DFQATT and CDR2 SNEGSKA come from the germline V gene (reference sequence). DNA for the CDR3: TGCAGTGCTAGAGGCGTAGGAGGATCCTACAATGAGCAGTTCTTC. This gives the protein CSARGVGGSYNEQFF.

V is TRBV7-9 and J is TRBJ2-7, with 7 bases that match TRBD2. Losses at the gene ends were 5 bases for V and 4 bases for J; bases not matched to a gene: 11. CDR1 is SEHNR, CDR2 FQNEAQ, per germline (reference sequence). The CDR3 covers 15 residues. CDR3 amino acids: CASSPKAGTGYEQYF. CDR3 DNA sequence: TGTGCCAGCAGCCCCAAAGCGGGGACGGGGTACGAGCAGTACTTC.

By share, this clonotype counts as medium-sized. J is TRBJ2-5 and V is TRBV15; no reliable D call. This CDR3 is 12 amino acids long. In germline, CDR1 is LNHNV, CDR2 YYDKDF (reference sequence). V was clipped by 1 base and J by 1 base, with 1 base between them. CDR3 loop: CATSRAQETQYF. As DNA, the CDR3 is TGTGCCACCAGCAGAGCCCAAGAGACCCAGTACTTC.

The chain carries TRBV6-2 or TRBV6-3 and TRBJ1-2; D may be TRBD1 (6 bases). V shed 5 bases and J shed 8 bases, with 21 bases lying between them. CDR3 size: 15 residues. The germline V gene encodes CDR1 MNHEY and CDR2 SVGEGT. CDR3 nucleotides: TGTGCCAGCAGTCCGGACAGAGCTGGATTCAGGGGCTACACCTTC. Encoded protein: CASSPDRAGFRGYTF.

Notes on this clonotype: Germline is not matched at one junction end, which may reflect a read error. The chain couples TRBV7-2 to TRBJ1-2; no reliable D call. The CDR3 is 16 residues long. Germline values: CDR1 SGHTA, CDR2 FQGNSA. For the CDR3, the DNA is TGTGCCAGCAGCTCAAACCCCGGAGCCCTAGGTCAAGGCTACATCTTC. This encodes CASSSNPGALGQGYIF.

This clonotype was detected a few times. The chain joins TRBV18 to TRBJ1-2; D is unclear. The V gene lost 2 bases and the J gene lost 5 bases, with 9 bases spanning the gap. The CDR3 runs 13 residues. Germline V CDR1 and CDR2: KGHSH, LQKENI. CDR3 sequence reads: CASSPSPLYGYTF. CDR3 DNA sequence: TGTGCCAGCTCACCATCCCCCTTGTATGGCTACACCTTC.

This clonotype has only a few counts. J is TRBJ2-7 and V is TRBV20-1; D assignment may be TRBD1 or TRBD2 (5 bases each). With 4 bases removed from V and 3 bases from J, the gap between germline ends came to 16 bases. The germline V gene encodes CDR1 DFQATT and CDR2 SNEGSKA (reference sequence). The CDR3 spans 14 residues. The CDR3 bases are TGCAGTGCTAAACCGGGGTCGAGGGGCTACGAGCAGTACTTC. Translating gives CSAKPGSRGYEQYF.

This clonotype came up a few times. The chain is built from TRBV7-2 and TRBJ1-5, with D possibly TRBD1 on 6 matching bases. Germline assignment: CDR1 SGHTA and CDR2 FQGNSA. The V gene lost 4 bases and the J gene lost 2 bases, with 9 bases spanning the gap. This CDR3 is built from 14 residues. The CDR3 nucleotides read TGTGCCAGCAGCTCCTACAGGGGCAATCAGCCCCAGCATTTT. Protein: CASSSYRGNQPQHF.

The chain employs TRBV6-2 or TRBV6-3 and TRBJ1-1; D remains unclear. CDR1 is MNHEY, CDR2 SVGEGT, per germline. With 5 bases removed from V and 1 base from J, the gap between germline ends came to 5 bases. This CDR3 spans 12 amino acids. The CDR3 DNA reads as TGTGCCAGCAGTGTATGGAACACTGAAGCTTTCTTT. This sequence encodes CASSVWNTEAFF.

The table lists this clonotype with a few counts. The CDR3 DNA reads as TGTGCCAGTAGCCTGACAGGGGTAAGTGCTGAAGCTTTCTTT. Translation gives CASSLTGVSAEAFF. The chain combines TRBV19 with TRBJ1-1, with 8 bases aligning to TRBD1. CDR1 LNHDA and CDR2 SQIVND come from the germline V gene (reference sequence). The J segment lost 6 bases and the V segment lost 6 bases, leaving 9 bases of the junction unmatched. This CDR3 is 14 amino acids long.

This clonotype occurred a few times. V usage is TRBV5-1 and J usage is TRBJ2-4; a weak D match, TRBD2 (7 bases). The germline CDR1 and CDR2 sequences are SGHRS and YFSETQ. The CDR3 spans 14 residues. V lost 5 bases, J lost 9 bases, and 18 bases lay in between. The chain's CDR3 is CASREGGRLGIQYF. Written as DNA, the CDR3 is TGCGCCAGCAGAGAGGGGGGGCGTTTAGGCATTCAGTACTTC.

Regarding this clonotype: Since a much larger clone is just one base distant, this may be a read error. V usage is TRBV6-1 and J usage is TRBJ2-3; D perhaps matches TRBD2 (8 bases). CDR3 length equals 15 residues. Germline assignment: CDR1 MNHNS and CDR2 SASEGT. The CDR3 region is CASSEAIAGTDSQYF. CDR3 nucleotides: TGTGCCAGCAGTGAAGCCATAGCGGGGACAGATTCGCAGTATTTT.

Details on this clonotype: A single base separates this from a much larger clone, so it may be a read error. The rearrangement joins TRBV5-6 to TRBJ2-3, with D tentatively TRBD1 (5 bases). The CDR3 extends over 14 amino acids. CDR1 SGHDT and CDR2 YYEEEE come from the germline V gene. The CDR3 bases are TGTGCCAGCTCTGAACGCAGGGTCGCAGAAACGCAGTATTTT. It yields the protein CASSERRVAETQYF.

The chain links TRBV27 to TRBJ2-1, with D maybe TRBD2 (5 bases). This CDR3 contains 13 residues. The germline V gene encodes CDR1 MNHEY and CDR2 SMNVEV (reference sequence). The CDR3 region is CVSSSAPRGEQFF. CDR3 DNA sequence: TGTGTTAGCAGTTCGGCTCCTCGGGGTGAGCAGTTCTTC.

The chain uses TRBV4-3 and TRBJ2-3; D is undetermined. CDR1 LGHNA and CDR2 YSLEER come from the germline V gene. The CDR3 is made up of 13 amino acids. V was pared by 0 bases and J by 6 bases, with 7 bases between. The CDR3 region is CASSQDTPDTQYF. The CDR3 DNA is TGCGCCAGCAGCCAAGATACCCCCGATACGCAGTATTTT.

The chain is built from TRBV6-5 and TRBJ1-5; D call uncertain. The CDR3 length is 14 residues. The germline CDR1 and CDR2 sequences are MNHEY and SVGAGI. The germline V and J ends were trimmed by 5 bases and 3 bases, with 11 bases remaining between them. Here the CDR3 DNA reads TGTGCCAGCAGTGAAGCGTTTAACAATCAGCCCCAGCATTTT. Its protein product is CASSEAFNNQPQHF.

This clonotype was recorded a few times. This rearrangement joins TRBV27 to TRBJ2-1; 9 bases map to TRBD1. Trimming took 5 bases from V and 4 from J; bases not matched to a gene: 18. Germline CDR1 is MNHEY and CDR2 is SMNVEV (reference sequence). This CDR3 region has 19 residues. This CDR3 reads CASSPRLVQDRGAYNEQFF. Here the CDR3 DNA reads TGTGCCAGCAGTCCCCGGCTAGTCCAGGACAGGGGTGCATACAATGAGCAGTTCTTC.

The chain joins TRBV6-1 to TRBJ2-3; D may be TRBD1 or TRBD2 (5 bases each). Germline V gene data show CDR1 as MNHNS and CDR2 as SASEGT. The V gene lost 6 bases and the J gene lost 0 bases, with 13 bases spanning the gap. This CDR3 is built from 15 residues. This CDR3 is CASRERGASTDTQYF. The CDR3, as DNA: TGTGCCAGCAGAGAGAGAGGGGCTAGCACAGATACGCAGTATTTT.

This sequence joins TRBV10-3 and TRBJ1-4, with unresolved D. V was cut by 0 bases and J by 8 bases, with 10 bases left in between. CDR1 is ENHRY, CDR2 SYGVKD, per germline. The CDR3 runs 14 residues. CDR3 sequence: CAISESGRGEKLFF. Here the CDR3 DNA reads TGTGCCATCAGTGAGTCTGGCAGAGGGGAAAAACTGTTTTTT.

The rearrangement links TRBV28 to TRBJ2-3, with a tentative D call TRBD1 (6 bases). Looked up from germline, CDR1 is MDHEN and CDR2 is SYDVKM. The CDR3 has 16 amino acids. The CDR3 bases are TGTGTTAGCAGTTTGTCGACAGGCCCCGGCACAGATACGCAGTATTTT. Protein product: CVSSLSTGPGTDTQYF. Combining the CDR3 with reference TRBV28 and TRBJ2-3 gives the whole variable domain DVKVTQSSRYLVKRTGEKVFLECVQDMDHENMFWYRQDPGLGLRLIYFSYDVKMKEKGDIPEGYSVSREKKERFSLILESASTNQTSMYLCVSSLSTGPGTDTQYFGPGTRLTVL.

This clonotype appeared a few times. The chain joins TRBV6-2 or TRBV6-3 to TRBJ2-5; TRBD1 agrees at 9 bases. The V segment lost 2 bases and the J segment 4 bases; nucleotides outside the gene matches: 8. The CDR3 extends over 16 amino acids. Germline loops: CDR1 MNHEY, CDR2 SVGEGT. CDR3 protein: CASSYLQGAKGETQYF. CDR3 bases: TGTGCCAGCAGTTACCTACAGGGGGCCAAGGGAGAGACCCAGTACTTC.

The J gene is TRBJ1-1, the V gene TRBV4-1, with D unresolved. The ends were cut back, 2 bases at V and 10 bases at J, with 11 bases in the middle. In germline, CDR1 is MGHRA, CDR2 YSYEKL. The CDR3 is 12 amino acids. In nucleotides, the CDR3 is TGCGCCAGCAGCCAAATCGGGGATGGAGCTTTCTTT. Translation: CASSQIGDGAFF.

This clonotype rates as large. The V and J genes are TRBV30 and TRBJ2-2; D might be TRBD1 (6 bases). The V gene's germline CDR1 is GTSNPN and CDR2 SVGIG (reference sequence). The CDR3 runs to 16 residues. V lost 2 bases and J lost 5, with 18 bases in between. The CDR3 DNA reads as TGTGCCTGGAGTCGGAGACAGGTGTGGGGTACCGGGGAGCTGTTTTTT. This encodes CAWSRRQVWGTGELFF.

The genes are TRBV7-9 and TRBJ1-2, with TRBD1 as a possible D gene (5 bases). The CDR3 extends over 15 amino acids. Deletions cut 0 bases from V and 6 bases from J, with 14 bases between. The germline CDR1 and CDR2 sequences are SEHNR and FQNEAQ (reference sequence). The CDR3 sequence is CASSLARQGVNGYTF. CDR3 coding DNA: TGTGCCAGCAGCTTAGCGCGGCAGGGTGTGAATGGCTACACCTTC.